One sample yielded the 18 T cell receptor beta chains listed below, sequenced in a study of cytomegalovirus exposure and HLA in healthy donors. Produced via immunoSEQ multiplex PCR; TCRdb's table is partial and in-frame only. The sample holds 150,000 to 200,000 clones, approximately 86% seen once. The sequencing input was PBMCs. These receptors all come from a man aged 25-45 years in good health and CMV-seropositive.

The gene calls are TRBV27 and TRBJ2-7; D possibly corresponds to TRBD1 (7 bases). The V end lost 5 bases, the J end lost 5 bases, and 16 bases lay between the germline ends. Germline V CDR1 and CDR2: MNHEY, SMNVEV (reference sequence). There are 14 residues in the CDR3. The CDR3 region has the DNA TGTGCCAGCAGTCCACTAGCCGACAGGGACGAGCAGTACTTC. It codes for CASSPLADRDEQYF.

Note on this clone: This CDR3 is also generated by other DNA sequences in the sample. The chain is built from TRBV5-1 and TRBJ2-7, with no clear D. V was trimmed by 0 bases and J by 6 bases, leaving 7 bases between them. Germline-derived CDR1 and CDR2 are SGHRS and YFSETQ. There are 12 residues in the CDR3. In DNA, the CDR3 is TGCGCCAGCAGCTTGGGGGGTGGCGAGCAGTACTTC. This codes for CASSLGGGEQYF.

This rearrangement joins TRBV10-1 to TRBJ2-7; 7 positions agree with TRBD2. CDR1 WNHNN and CDR2 SYGVQD come from the germline V gene (reference sequence). This CDR3 is built from 16 residues. V trimming: 5 bases; J trimming: 4 bases; junction bases outside the gene matches: 14. CDR3 sequence reads: CASSPSGRERTYEQYF. CDR3 in DNA: TGCGCCAGCAGTCCTTCTGGGCGGGAGCGCACGTACGAGCAGTACTTC.

The chain is built from TRBV5-6 and TRBJ1-2, with TRBD1 identical over 7 bases. The germline CDR1 and CDR2 sequences are SGHDT and YYEEEE. Trimming at V came to 0 bases and at J to 4 bases, leaving 3 bases not matched to a gene. The CDR3 is 14 residues long. The CDR3 nucleotides are TGTGCCAGCAGCTTGGAACAGGGGAGCTATGGCTACACCTTC. The encoded protein is CASSLEQGSYGYTF.

In its sample, this clone was seen once. The V call is TRBV5-1, the J call TRBJ2-5; 10 bases align to TRBD2. Germline values: CDR1 SGHRS, CDR2 YFSETQ. Unmatched junction bases numbered 8, after V lost 4 bases and J lost 5 bases. The CDR3 spans 15 residues. CDR3 region: CASSDPGTSEETQYF. For the CDR3, the DNA is TGCGCCAGCAGCGACCCCGGGACTAGCGAGGAGACCCAGTACTTC.

The CDR3 DNA reads as TGTGCCAGCAGCATCCCGGGACTAGCGGGGGGTAACTCCTACGAGCAGTACTTC. Protein product: CASSIPGLAGGNSYEQYF. V usage is TRBV2 and J usage is TRBJ2-7; TRBD2 matches 15 bases. The CDR3 spans 18 residues. The V and J ends lost 6 bases and 0 bases, in that order; junction bases with no gene match: 9. CDR1 and CDR2 from the germline V gene are SNHLY and FYNNEI.

This chain connects TRBV4-1 to TRBJ2-1, with a weak D call TRBD1 (6 bases). The V and J ends lost 3 bases and 3 bases respectively, with 12 bases between them. The CDR3 has 15 residues. Germline loops: CDR1 MGHRA, CDR2 YSYEKL. This CDR3 is CASSQGAGLYNEQFF. The CDR3 DNA reads TGCGCCAGCAGCCAGGGGGCGGGCCTCTACAATGAGCAGTTCTTC.

The CDR3 here is CASSPGTASNQPQHF. The CDR3 nucleotides are TGTGCCAGTAGCCCGGGGACAGCCTCGAATCAGCCCCAGCATTTT. The chain has TRBV19 and TRBJ1-5, with TRBD1 matching over 7 bases. The junction had 9 bases not matched to a gene; V was cut back by 6 bases and J by 4 bases. This CDR3 spans 15 amino acids. Germline lookup yields CDR1 LNHDA and CDR2 SQIVND (reference sequence). The variable domain in full, with the rest retrieved from reference TRBV19 and TRBJ1-5, is DGGITQSPKYLFRKEGQNVTLSCEQNLNHDAMYWYRQDPGQGLRLIYYSQIVNDFQKGDIAEGYSVSREKKESFPLTVTSAQKNPTAFYLCASSPGTASNQPQHFGDGTRLSIL.

The chain uses TRBV9 and TRBJ2-2; no clear D gene. In germline, CDR1 is SGDLS, CDR2 YYNGEE. V gave up 1 base and J gave up 1 base, with 8 bases separating them. There are 15 residues in the CDR3. The CDR3 DNA sequence: TGTGCCAGCAGCGTAAATACGGTGAACACCGGGGAGCTGTTTTTT. Its protein product is CASSVNTVNTGELFF. The variable domain in full, completed from reference TRBV9 and TRBJ2-2, reads DSGVTQTPKHLITATGQRVTLRCSPRSGDLSVYWYQQSLDQGLQFLIQYYNGEERAKGNILERFSAQQFPDLHSELNLSSLELGDSALYFCASSVNTVNTGELFFGEGSRLTVL.

This clone was picked up one time. V usage is TRBV6-5 and J usage is TRBJ2-1; 8 bases are a match to TRBD1. This CDR3 has 11 residues. Trimming took 8 bases from V and 8 from J; bases not matched to a gene: 2. Germline V gene sequence: CDR1 MNHEY, CDR2 SVGAGI. The CDR3 coding sequence is TGTGCCAGCGGACAGGGATATGAGCAGTTCTTC. Amino acids: CASGQGYEQFF.

The chain uses TRBV5-6 and TRBJ2-5; D might be TRBD2 (5 bases). CDR1 and CDR2 (germline): SGHDT, YYEEEE. Trimming left V 2 bases short and J 3 bases short, with 14 bases between. This CDR3 has 15 residues. The CDR3 DNA is TGTGCCAGCAGCTTTGCGGGTAGGGATAAAGAGACCCAGTACTTC. Translating gives CASSFAGRDKETQYF.

This clone appeared once. This chain joins TRBV19 and TRBJ2-7; tentative D call: TRBD1 (5 bases). The CDR3 loop spans 14 amino acids. The V gene lost 2 bases and the J gene lost 2 bases, with 10 bases spanning the gap. Looked up from germline, CDR1 is LNHDA and CDR2 is SQIVND (reference sequence). The CDR3, as DNA: TGTGCCAGTAGTATATATCAAGGGGCCTACGAGCAGTACTTC. It specifies CASSIYQGAYEQYF.

The chain employs TRBV10-3 and TRBJ1-1; D perhaps matches TRBD1 (6 bases). The germline CDR1 and CDR2 sequences are ENHRY and SYGVKD. This CDR3 has 13 amino acids. Trimming removed 3 bases from V and 7 bases from J, with 12 bases in between. CDR3 sequence: CAISEIGGNEAFF. CDR3 DNA sequence: TGTGCCATCAGTGAAATAGGGGGTAATGAAGCTTTCTTT.

The J gene is TRBJ2-1, the V gene TRBV27; 7 nucleotides agree with TRBD1. Germline CDR1 and CDR2: MNHEY and SMNVEV (reference sequence). The CDR3 is 14 residues long. V lost 5 bases to trimming and J lost 4 bases; unmatched junction nucleotides: 5. The CDR3 region is CASSTRQGYNEQFF. DNA for the CDR3: TGTGCCAGCAGTACCAGACAGGGATACAATGAGCAGTTCTTC.

This clone appeared a few times. The genes are TRBV28 and TRBJ1-2; 8 nucleotides line up with TRBD1. V lost 7 bases and J lost 3; bases outside the gene matches: 7. The CDR3 has 14 residues. In germline, CDR1 is MDHEN, CDR2 SYDVKM. As DNA, the CDR3 is TGTGCCAGCAAATCAGGGGGCGCGGACTATGGCTACACCTTC. As protein: CASKSGGADYGYTF.

The chain is built from TRBV29-1 and TRBJ2-1; D possibly uses TRBD1 or TRBD2 (5 bases each). The CDR3 runs 12 residues. Trimming took 6 bases from V and 8 from J, leaving 14 bases between them. Germline lookup yields CDR1 SQVTM and CDR2 ANQGSEA. The CDR3 DNA reads as TGCAGCGTGAGATGGGACGTCCATGAGCAGTTCTTC. Encoded protein: CSVRWDVHEQFF.

A few counts support this clone. The DNA for the CDR3 is TGTGCCAGCAGCCCCATGTCGGGGAGTGGCTACACCTTC. It encodes CASSPMSGSGYTF. The chain links TRBV7-3 to TRBJ1-2, with D unresolved. V was shortened by 5 bases and J by 7 bases, with 14 bases between the two germline ends. Germline CDR1 is SGHTA and CDR2 is FQGTGA. The CDR3 consists of 13 residues.

CDR3 DNA: TGCAGCGTTTCCAGCCGGGACAGGGGGTCGAACACTGAAGCTTTCTTT. It yields the protein CSVSSRDRGSNTEAFF. The chain uses TRBV29-1 and TRBJ1-1; TRBD1 agrees at 11 bases. Germline V gene data show CDR1 as SQVTM and CDR2 as ANQGSEA. The length of the CDR3 is 16 residues. J lost 1 base, V lost 5 bases, and 9 bases had no gene match.